The 14 T cell receptor beta chains listed next were all sequenced from one sample in a study of blood T cell repertoires in COVID-19. Using immunoSEQ multiplex PCR, the repertoire was profiled, and TCRdb retains in-frame clones only, with some absent. The sample has about 120,000 clones; 80% to 85% are singletons. Sequencing was performed on PBMCs or T cells enriched from blood (not recorded which). The source of these receptors is a woman in her 30s who had recovered from COVID-19.

This chain connects TRBV28 to TRBJ1-5; D gene uncertain. Deletions cut 3 bases from V and 0 bases from J, with 9 bases between. Germline CDR1 is MDHEN and CDR2 is SYDVKM. The CDR3 consists of 15 residues. CDR3 residues: CASSFTEYSNQPQHF. In nucleotides, the CDR3 is TGTGCCAGCAGTTTCACGGAGTATAGCAATCAGCCCCAGCATTTT.

The chain uses TRBV19 and TRBJ2-2; TRBD1 matches at 10 bases. Germline V gene data show CDR1 as LNHDA and CDR2 as SQIVND (reference sequence). J was trimmed by 7 bases and V by 3 bases; bases with no gene match: 2. The CDR3 runs to 14 residues. Written as DNA, the CDR3 is TGTGCCAGTAGTATCGACAGGGGGCACGGGGAGCTGTTTTTT. It codes for CASSIDRGHGELFF.

The chain employs TRBV7-2 and TRBJ2-7; 10 bases map to TRBD2. Trimming cost V 1 base and J 7 bases; bases outside gene matches: 10. The CDR3 runs to 16 residues. The germline V gene has CDR1 SGHTA and CDR2 FQGNSA. As DNA, the CDR3 is TGTGCCAGCAGCTTAGTAGGCGCTAGCGGGAGTAATGAGCAGTACTTC. It specifies CASSLVGASGSNEQYF.

V gene TRBV6-5 combines with J gene TRBJ1-5; D is possibly TRBD1 (6 bases). V was pared by 6 bases and J by 7 bases, with 13 bases between. This CDR3 contains 13 residues. The germline CDR1 and CDR2 sequences are MNHEY and SVGAGI. The CDR3 loop is CASSSGGGQPQHF. The CDR3 nucleotides are TGTGCCAGCAGCTCGGGTGGGGGCCAGCCCCAGCATTTT.

CDR3 in DNA: TGTGCCAGCAGAGGGACAGGGGGCTTCTATGGCTACACCTTC. This encodes CASRGTGGFYGYTF. The chain joins TRBV4-2 to TRBJ1-2, with TRBD1 identical over 12 bases. Trimming removed 6 bases from V and 4 bases from J; junction bases left unmatched: 3. This CDR3 contains 14 residues. Germline V gene lookup returns CDR1 LGHNA and CDR2 YNFKEQ.

V gene TRBV7-9 combines with J gene TRBJ2-3; 9 bases are shared with TRBD2. Per the germline V gene, CDR1 is SEHNR and CDR2 is FQNEAQ (reference sequence). The CDR3 contains 18 residues. J lost 3 bases, V lost 1 base, and 11 bases had no gene match. CDR3 region: CASSLEGGLAGKTDTQYF. CDR3 in DNA: TGTGCCAGCAGCTTAGAAGGTGGGCTAGCGGGAAAAACAGATACGCAGTATTTT. The full variable domain, with the rest looked up from reference TRBV7-9 and TRBJ2-3, is DTGVSQNPRHKITKRGQNVTFRCDPISEHNRLYWYRQTLGQGPEFLTYFQNEAQLEKSRLLSDRFSAERPKGSFSTLEIQRTEQGDSAMYLCASSLEGGLAGKTDTQYFGPGTRLTVL.

This sequence joins TRBV7-2 and TRBJ2-2; D is undetermined. Germline V lookup: CDR1 SGHTA, CDR2 FQGNSA. Trimming took 7 bases from V and 5 from J, leaving 8 bases between them. This CDR3 contains 12 residues. The CDR3 nucleotides read TGTGCCAGCACCTCCCGGACCGGGGAGCTGTTTTTT. Translated: CASTSRTGELFF.

V usage is TRBV30 and J usage is TRBJ1-1, with D possibly being TRBD1 (5 bases). CDR3 length: 14 amino acids. Trimming pared 2 bases from V and 7 bases from J, leaving 17 bases between. Germline loops: CDR1 GTSNPN, CDR2 SVGIG (reference sequence). This chain's CDR3 is CAWSSGTAEIEAFF. CDR3 nucleotides: TGTGCCTGGAGTTCCGGGACTGCCGAAATTGAAGCTTTCTTT.

J is TRBJ1-1 and V is TRBV25-1; 10 positions agree with TRBD1. The CDR3 spans 15 residues. CDR1 MGHDK and CDR2 SYGVNS come from the germline V gene. V trimming: 6 bases; J trimming: 5 bases; junction bases outside the gene matches: 9. The CDR3 sequence: CASRDRGLLWTEAFF. CDR3 DNA: TGTGCCAGCAGAGACAGGGGGCTTTTGTGGACTGAAGCTTTCTTT.

In this sample, this clone turned up once. In nucleotides, the CDR3 is TGTGCCAGCAGCTTACTGCCTGGGACAGGGGGTGGAAACATTCAGTACTTC. Translation: CASSLLPGTGGGNIQYF. The rearrangement uses TRBV7-9 and TRBJ2-4; TRBD1 aligns across 11 bases. The length of the CDR3 is 17 residues. After removal of 2 bases from V and 6 bases from J, the junction contained 9 bases not matched to a gene. The germline V gene has CDR1 SEHNR and CDR2 FQNEAQ (reference sequence).

This clone was counted only a few times. The V gene is TRBV27, the J gene TRBJ1-4; D not resolved. The CDR3 runs to 14 residues. V was trimmed by 1 base and J by 8 bases, leaving 11 bases between them. Germline values: CDR1 MNHEY, CDR2 SMNVEV (reference sequence). The CDR3 sequence is CASSLFSGQEKLFF. As DNA, the CDR3 is TGTGCCAGCAGTTTATTTTCAGGTCAGGAAAAACTGTTTTTT. Drawing the rest from reference TRBV27 and TRBJ1-4, the complete variable domain is EAQVTQNPRYLITVTGKKLTVTCSQNMNHEYMSWYRQDPGLGLRQIYYSMNVEVTDKGDVPEGYKVSRKEKRNFPLILESPSPNQTSLYFCASSLFSGQEKLFFGSGTQLSVL.

This rearrangement joins TRBV24-1 to TRBJ2-1; 10 bases line up with TRBD1. The germline V gene has CDR1 KGHDR and CDR2 SFDVKD. Losses at the gene ends were 4 bases for V and 5 bases for J; bases not matched to a gene: 7. The CDR3 consists of 16 residues. The CDR3 region has the DNA TGTGCCACCAGTGACCCCCGGACAGGGGGACACAATGAGCAGTTCTTC. Translated, it gives CATSDPRTGGHNEQFF.

The rearrangement links TRBV10-3 to TRBJ1-3, with D tentatively TRBD1 (5 bases). The V and J ends lost 6 bases and 4 bases respectively, with 16 bases between them. Germline loops: CDR1 ENHRY, CDR2 SYGVKD. This CDR3 contains 15 residues. CDR3: CAIRDKTTGGNTIYF. CDR3 DNA: TGTGCCATCAGGGACAAGACCACCGGGGGAAACACCATATATTTT.

V usage is TRBV19 and J usage is TRBJ1-1; no clear D gene. The CDR3 extends over 11 amino acids. Per germline, CDR1 LNHDA and CDR2 SQIVND (reference sequence). V lost 7 bases and J lost 3, with 6 bases in between. CDR3 nucleotides: TGTGCCAGTACCCGGGACACTGAAGCTTTCTTT. This gives the protein CASTRDTEAFF.